This passage covers 8 T cell receptor beta chains from one sample sequenced in a study of Ad26.COV2.S vaccination and SARS-CoV-2 variants. As for treatment: over 15 received Ad26.COV2.S at low or high dose, single or two shots; about 5 received placebo; per-sample allocation not given. On day 63 after the first injection, vaccine and placebo recipients gave samples. Some clones are missing from TCRdb's copy, which holds only in-frame ones; the method was immunoSEQ multiplex PCR. The table has over 300,000 clones, about 83% seen once. The material sequenced was peripheral blood, taken in a trial of Ad26.COV2.S vaccine versus placebo. Every receptor here comes from a person aged 18-65 years who received the Ad26.COV2.S COVID-19 vaccine or a placebo.

The chain couples TRBV6-5 to TRBJ1-6; D is ambiguous. The length of the CDR3 is 16 residues. V shed 0 bases and J shed 8 bases, with 14 bases lying between them. Germline V gene lookup returns CDR1 MNHEY and CDR2 SVGAGI. This CDR3 is CASSYSGQGRYSPLHF. In DNA form, the CDR3 reads TGTGCCAGCAGTTACTCTGGGCAAGGAAGGTATTCACCCCTCCACTTT.

The J gene is TRBJ2-5, the V gene TRBV3-1 (or the pseudogene TRBV3-2); 8 nucleotides align to TRBD2. With V trimmed by 5 bases and J by 5 bases, 13 bases remained unmatched. CDR3 length equals 16 residues. The V gene's germline CDR1 is LGHDT and CDR2 YNNKEL (reference sequence). In nucleotides, the CDR3 is TGTGCCAGCAGCACCCGGAGGGGTAGCGGGGCCGAGACCCAGTACTTC. It translates to CASSTRRGSGAETQYF.

This chain links TRBV5-4 with TRBJ1-2, with TRBD1 identical over 11 bases. The trim removed 7 bases at V and 2 bases at J, leaving 7 bases unmatched. The CDR3 spans 15 residues. Germline loops: CDR1 SGHNT, CDR2 YYREEE (reference sequence). The chain's CDR3 is CASQTRDRGNYGYTF. CDR3 coding DNA: TGTGCCAGCCAAACCCGGGACAGGGGGAACTATGGCTACACCTTC. The full variable domain, its missing parts supplied by reference TRBV5-4 and TRBJ1-2, is ETGVTQSPTHLIKTRGQQVTLRCSSQSGHNTVSWYQQALGQGPQFIFQYYREEENGRGNFPPRFSGLQFPNYSSELNVNALELDDSALYLCASQTRDRGNYGYTFGSGTRLTVV.

The chain carries TRBV25-1 and TRBJ2-5; D gene uncertain. Trimming shortened V by 3 bases and J by 2 bases, and 10 bases separated the two germline ends. The CDR3 is 14 residues long. Per germline, CDR1 MGHDK and CDR2 SYGVNS. CDR3 DNA sequence: TGTGCCAGCAGTGACCCTGGGTTTCAAGAGACCCAGTACTTC. Protein product: CASSDPGFQETQYF.

This clone was counted a few times. This chain uses TRBV19 with TRBJ2-2, with D tentatively TRBD1 (5 bases). The length of the CDR3 is 15 residues. The germline gives CDR1 LNHDA, CDR2 SQIVND (reference sequence). The V end was cut by 7 bases, the J end by 4 bases, with 16 bases between. CDR3 bases: TGTGCCAGTAATGGTAAGGGGCTAAGCACCGGGGAGCTGTTTTTT. Translating gives CASNGKGLSTGELFF.

Worth noting for this clone: A much larger clone is a single base away; this may be a read error. Other DNA sequences in this sample translate to the same CDR3. The genes are TRBV7-3 and TRBJ2-2; D not certain. The length of the CDR3 is 13 residues. The ends were cut back, 0 bases at V and 1 base at J, with 0 bases in the middle. Germline loops: CDR1 SGHTA, CDR2 FQGTGA. The DNA for the CDR3 is TGTGCCAGCAGCTTAACGAACACCGGGGAGCTGTTTTTT. Encoded protein: CASSLTNTGELFF.

Details on this clone: Within the sample, other DNA sequences also encode this same CDR3. This chain connects TRBV9 to TRBJ2-5; 7 bases align to TRBD2. Germline values: CDR1 SGDLS, CDR2 YYNGEE. After removal of 1 base from V and 2 bases from J, the junction contained 5 bases not matched to a gene. CDR3 length equals 15 residues. The CDR3 bases are TGTGCCAGCAGCGTATTCGGCGGGGGTCAAGAGACCCAGTACTTC. This sequence encodes CASSVFGGGQETQYF.

The chain has TRBV16 and TRBJ2-1, with D uncertain. From germline, CDR1 is KGHSY and CDR2 FQNENV. The CDR3 extends over 13 amino acids. V was pared by 2 bases and J by 6 bases, with 8 bases between. The CDR3 DNA reads TGTGCCAGCAGCCAAACGTGGATCAATGAGCAGTTCTTC. Amino acids: CASSQTWINEQFF. The complete variable domain, with remaining parts taken from reference TRBV16 and TRBJ2-1, reads GEEVAQTPKHLVRGEGQKAKLYCAPIKGHSYVFWYQQVLKNEFKFLISFQNENVFDETGMPKERFSAKCLPNSPCSLEIQATKLEDSAVYFCASSQTWINEQFFGPGTRLTVL.